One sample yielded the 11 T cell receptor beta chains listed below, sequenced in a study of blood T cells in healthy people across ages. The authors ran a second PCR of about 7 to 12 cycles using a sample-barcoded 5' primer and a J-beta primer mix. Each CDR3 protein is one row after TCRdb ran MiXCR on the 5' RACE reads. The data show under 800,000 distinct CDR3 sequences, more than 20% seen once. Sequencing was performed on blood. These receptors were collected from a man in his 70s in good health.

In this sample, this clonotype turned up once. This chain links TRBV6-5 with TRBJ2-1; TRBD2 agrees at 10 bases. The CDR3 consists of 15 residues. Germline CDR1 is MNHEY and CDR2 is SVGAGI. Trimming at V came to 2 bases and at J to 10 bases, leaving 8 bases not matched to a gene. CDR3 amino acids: CASSYGTSLAGEQFF. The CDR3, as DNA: TGTGCCAGCAGTTACGGCACATCACTAGCGGGAGAGCAGTTCTTC.

CDR3 amino acids: CSVGSGELFF. CDR3 nucleotides: TGCAGCGTTGGTTCCGGGGAGCTGTTTTTT. The chain uses TRBV29-1 and TRBJ2-2, with D hard to call. The CDR3 runs to 10 residues. Between the trimmed V and J ends, which lost 4 bases and 6 bases, there was a span of 3 bases. Per the germline V gene, CDR1 is SQVTM and CDR2 is ANQGSEA.

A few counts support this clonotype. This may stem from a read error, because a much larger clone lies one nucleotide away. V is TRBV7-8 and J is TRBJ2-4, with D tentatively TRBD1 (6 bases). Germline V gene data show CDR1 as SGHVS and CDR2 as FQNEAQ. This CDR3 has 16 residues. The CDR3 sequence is CASSSGQKLAKNIQCF. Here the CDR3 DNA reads TGTGCCAGCAGTTCAGGACAGAAGCTAGCCAAAAACATTCAGTGCTTC.

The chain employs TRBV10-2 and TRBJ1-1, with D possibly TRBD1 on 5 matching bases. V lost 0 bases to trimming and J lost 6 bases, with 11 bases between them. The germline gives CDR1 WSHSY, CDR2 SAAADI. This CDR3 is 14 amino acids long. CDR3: CASSESSRVSEAFF. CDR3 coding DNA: TGCGCCAGCAGTGAGTCAAGCAGGGTGTCTGAAGCTTTCTTT.

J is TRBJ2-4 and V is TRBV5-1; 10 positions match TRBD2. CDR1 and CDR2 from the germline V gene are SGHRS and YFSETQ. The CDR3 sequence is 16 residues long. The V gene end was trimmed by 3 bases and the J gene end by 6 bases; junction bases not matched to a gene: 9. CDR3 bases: TGCGCCAGCAGCTACGAAAGCGGGAGGGGAGGAAACATTCAGTACTTC. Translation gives CASSYESGRGGNIQYF.

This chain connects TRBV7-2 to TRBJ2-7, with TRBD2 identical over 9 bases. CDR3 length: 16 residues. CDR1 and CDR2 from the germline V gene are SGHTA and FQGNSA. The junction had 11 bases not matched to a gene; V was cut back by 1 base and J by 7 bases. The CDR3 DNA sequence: TGTGCCAGCAGCTTAGTATTACGGCGGGAGGGCCCGGAGCAGTACTTC. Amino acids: CASSLVLRREGPEQYF.

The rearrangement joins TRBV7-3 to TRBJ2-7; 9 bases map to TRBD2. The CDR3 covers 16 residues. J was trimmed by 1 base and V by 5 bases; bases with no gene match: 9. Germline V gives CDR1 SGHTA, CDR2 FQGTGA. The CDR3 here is CASSPSSTSGSYEQYF. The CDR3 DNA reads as TGTGCCAGCAGCCCATCCTCGACTAGCGGATCCTACGAGCAGTACTTC.

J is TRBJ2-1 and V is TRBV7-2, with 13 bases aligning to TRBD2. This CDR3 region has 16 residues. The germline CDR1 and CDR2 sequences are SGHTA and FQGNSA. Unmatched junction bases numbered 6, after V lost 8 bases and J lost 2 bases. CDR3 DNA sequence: TGTGCCAGCTCTACTAGCGGGAGGGATCCCTACAATGAGCAGTTCTTC. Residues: CASSTSGRDPYNEQFF.

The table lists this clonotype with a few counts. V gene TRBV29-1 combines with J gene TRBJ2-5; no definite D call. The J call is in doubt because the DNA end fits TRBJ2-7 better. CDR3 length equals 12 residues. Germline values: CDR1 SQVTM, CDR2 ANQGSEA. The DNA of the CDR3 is TGCAGCGTTGAGAGGCAGACCTACGAGCAGTACTTC. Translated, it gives CSVERQTYEQYF.

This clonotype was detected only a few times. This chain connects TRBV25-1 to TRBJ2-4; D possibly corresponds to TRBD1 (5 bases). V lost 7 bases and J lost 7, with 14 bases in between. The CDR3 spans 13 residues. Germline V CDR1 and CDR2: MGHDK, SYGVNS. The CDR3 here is CASTGGHRNIQYF. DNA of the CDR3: TGTGCCAGCACCGGCGGACACCGGAACATTCAGTACTTC. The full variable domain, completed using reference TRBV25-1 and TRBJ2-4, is EADIYQTPRYLVIGTGKKITLECSQTMGHDKMYWYQQDPGMELHLIHYSYGVNSTEKGDLSSESTVSRIRTEHFPLTLESARPSHTSQYLCASTGGHRNIQYFGAGTRLSVL.

CDR3 in DNA: TGTGCCAGCTCGTCCGGGACTAGCGGGATCGATGAGCAGTTCTTC. Translation: CASSSGTSGIDEQFF. The J gene is TRBJ2-1, the V gene TRBV18; 13 bases are a match to TRBD2. Germline CDR1 reads KGHSH; CDR2 reads LQKENI. This CDR3 comprises 15 residues. The V gene end was trimmed by 6 bases and the J gene end by 8 bases; junction bases not matched to a gene: 7.